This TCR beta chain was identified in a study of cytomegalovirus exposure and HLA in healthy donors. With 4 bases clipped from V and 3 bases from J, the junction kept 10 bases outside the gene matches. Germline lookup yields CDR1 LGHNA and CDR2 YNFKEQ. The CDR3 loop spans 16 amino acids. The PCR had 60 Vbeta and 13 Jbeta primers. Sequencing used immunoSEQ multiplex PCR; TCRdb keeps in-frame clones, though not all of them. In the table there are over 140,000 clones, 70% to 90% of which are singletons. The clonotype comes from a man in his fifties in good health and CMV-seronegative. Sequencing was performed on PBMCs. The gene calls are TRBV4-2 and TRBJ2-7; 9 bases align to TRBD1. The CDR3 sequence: CASSRGTGTGDYEQYF. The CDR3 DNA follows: TGTGCCAGCAGCCGGGGGACAGGGACCGGGGACTACGAGCAGTACTTC.